This T cell receptor (beta chain) is drawn from a study of cytomegalovirus exposure and HLA in healthy donors. The study, taken as a whole, reports: Earlier analysis looked at TCR beta V segments, and most were productive about 87% or about 30% of the time. Among the most significant clusters, several appeared linked to common viral pathogens in a later analysis. In a later analysis, HLA-C alleles had the fewest associated TCRs, DRB1 alleles the most.

The PCR employed 60 Vbeta primers together with 13 Jbeta primers. Here immunoSEQ multiplex PCR was the method, and the copy in TCRdb shows in-frame clones only, minus some. The sample yields more than 95,000 clones, 15% to 20% seen once. Trimming pared 0 bases from V and 2 bases from J, leaving 6 bases between. Germline V lookup: CDR1 SGHTA, CDR2 FQGTGA. The CDR3 runs to 14 residues. Only a few counts were recorded for this clone. Its antigen is unidentified. V gene TRBV7-3 combines with J gene TRBJ2-3; D is ambiguous. The sample taken for sequencing was PBMCs. The sequence was collected from a female donor in good health and CMV-seropositive. The DNA for the CDR3 is TGTGCCAGCAGCTTAACCAGGTCCACAGATACGCAGTATTTT. This translates into CASSLTRSTDTQYF. Full variable domain (missing parts from reference TRBV7-3 and TRBJ2-3): GAGVSQTPSNKVTEKGKYVELRCDPISGHTALYWYRQSLGQGPEFLIYFQGTGAADDSGLPNDRFFAVRPEGSVSTLKIQRTERGDSAVYLCASSLTRSTDTQYFGPGTRLTVL.